This entry lists 2 T cell receptor beta chains sequenced from one sample in a study of Graves' ophthalmopathy and Graves' hyperthyroidism. The authors amplified TCR beta CDR3 regions from RNA transcripts. Following a first-round RT-PCR that used HTBI primers, a second-round multiplex PCR was carried out. TCRdb reprocessed the multiplex PCR reads via MiXCR and lists one record per CDR3 protein. The sample contains around 600,000 distinct CDR3 sequences, about 38% of which appear only once. Sequenced: peripheral blood. The source of these receptors is an adult man with Graves' ophthalmopathy.

This chain uses TRBV7-2 with TRBJ1-2; maybe TRBD1 (6 bases). V was trimmed by 3 bases and J by 3 bases, leaving 11 bases between them. From germline, CDR1 is SGHTA and CDR2 FQGNSA. The CDR3 length is 14 residues. CDR3 in DNA: TGTGCCAGCAGCTTGATGGGGGCGGACTATGGCTACACCTTC. It specifies CASSLMGADYGYTF.

For the CDR3, the DNA is TGCGCCAGCAGCCAAGAGAGGACAGGGGGCTACAATGAGCAGTTCTTC. Its protein product is CASSQERTGGYNEQFF. The chain is built from TRBV4-3 and TRBJ2-1; 10 bases map to TRBD1. The trim removed 0 bases at V and 3 bases at J, leaving 2 bases unmatched. This CDR3 spans 16 amino acids. Germline CDR1 and CDR2: LGHNA and YSLEER.